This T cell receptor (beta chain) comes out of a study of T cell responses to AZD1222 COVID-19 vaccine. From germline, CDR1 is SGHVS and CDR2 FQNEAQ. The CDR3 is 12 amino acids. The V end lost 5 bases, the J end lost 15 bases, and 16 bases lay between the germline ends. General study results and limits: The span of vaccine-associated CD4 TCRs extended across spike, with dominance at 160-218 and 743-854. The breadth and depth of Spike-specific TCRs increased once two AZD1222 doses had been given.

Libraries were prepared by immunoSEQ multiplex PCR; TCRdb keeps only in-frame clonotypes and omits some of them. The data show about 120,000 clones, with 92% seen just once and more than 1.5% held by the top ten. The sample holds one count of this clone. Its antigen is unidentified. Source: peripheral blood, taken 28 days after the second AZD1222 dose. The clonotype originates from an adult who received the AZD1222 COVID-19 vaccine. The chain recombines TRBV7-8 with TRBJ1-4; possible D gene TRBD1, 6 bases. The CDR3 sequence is CASSQEWGGMFF. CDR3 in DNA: TGTGCCAGCAGCCAAGAGTGGGGGGGCATGTTTTTT.